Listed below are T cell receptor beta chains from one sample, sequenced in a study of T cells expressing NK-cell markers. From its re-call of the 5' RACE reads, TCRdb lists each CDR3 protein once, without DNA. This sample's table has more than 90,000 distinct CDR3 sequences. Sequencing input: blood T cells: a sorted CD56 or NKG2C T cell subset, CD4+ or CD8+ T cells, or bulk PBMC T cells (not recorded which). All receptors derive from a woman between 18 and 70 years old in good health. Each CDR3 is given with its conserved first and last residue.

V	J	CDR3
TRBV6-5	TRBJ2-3	CASVPFSGGVDTQYF
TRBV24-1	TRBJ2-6	CATSDRDLSGANVLTF
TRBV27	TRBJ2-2	CASSLGGDTGELFF
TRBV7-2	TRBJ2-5	CASSFPSGREETQYF
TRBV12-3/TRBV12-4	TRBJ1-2	CASSRGADGYTF
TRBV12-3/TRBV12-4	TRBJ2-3	CASSLGRLTDTQYF
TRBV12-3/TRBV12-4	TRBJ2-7	CASSLLDTSYEQYF
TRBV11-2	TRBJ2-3	CASSFGVADTQYF
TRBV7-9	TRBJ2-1	CASSLSGQDNEQFF
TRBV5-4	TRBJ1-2	CASTDRLNGYTF
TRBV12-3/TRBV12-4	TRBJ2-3	CASSWRTTDTQYF
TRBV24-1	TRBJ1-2	CATSGERSYGYTF
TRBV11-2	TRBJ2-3	CASSWTSGSTDTQYF
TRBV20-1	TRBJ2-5	CSARASGGFETQYF
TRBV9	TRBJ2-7	CASSVVRDYEQYF
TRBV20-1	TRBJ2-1	CSAPQREFNEQFF
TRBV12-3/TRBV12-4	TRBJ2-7	CASSLQGGDEQYF
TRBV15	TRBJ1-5	CASSDRENQPQHF
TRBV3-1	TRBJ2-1	CASSYQTRPLHNEQFF
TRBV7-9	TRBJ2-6	CASSSREPGANVLTF
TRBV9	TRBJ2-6	CASSETGLAGANVLTF
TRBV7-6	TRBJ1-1	CASSLSGPGGYVNTEAFF
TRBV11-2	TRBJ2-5	CASGTGQGKETQYF
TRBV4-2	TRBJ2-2	CASSQDPTGELFF
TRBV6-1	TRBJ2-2	CASSGTLITGELFF
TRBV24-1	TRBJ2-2	CATRRTDTGELFF
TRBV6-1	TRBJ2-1	CASSEDLSRQGHNEQFF
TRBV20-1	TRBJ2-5	CSAREGGETQYF
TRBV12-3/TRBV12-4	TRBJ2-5	CASSLTSGGIQETQYF
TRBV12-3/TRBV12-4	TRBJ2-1	CASSQVLAGGGEQFF
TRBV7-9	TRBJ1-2	CASSLLEGSYGYTF
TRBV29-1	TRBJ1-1	CSVEGQGGRAEAFF
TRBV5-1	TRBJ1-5	CASSLATGQPQHF
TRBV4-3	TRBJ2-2	CASSQAPSGAGTGELFF
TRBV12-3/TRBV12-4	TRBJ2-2	CASCPGTANTGELFF
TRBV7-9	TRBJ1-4	CASSLGPGQGSYEKLFF
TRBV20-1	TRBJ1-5	CSAREVAGDNQPQHF
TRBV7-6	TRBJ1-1	CASSLAAAMNTEAFF
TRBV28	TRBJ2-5	CASRPTGRASGIQETQYF
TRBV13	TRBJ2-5	CASSLGNSLGETQYF
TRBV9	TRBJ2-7	CASSGDRAASYEQYF
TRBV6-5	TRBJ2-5	CASSYWAGWEETQYF
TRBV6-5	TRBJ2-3	CASSYTTGGGAEDTQYF
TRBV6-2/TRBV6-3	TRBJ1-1	CASSYGETEAFF
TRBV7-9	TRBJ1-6	CASSLGGQGASPLHF
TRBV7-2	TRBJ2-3	CASSPFASGETDTQYF
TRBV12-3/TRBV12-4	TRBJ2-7	CASSFRPSSYEQYF
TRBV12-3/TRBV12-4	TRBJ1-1	CASRPGQGIHEAFF
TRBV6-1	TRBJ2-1	CASSQSRDRLGDNEQFF
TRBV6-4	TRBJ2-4	CASRDSRTKNIQYF
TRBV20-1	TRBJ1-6	CSARDEAPRDSPLHF
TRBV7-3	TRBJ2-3	CASSPGTRYTDTQYF
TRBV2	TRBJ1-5	CASDTGDNQPQHF
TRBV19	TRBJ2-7	CASSIPPGTGTDEQYF
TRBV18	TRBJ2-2	CASSLDRGWTGELFF
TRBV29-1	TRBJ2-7	CSVEEDATSGTNEQYF
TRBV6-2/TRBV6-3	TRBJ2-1	CASGLTGYNEQFF
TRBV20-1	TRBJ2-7	CSAINGLAASYEQYF